This T cell receptor (beta chain) was captured by sequencing in a study of cytomegalovirus exposure and HLA in healthy donors. Study-level background: A prior study identified 117 million unique TCR beta sequences from 200 million or so T cells. HLA-typed donors contributed approximately 92 million unique TCRs, which were held in an early data release.

The PCR employed 60 Vbeta primers together with 13 Jbeta primers. Some clones are missing from TCRdb's copy, which holds only in-frame ones; the method was immunoSEQ multiplex PCR. This sample carries about 200,000 clones, with 0.7% to 0.8% going to the ten biggest clones. Germline V gene lookup returns CDR1 LNHDA and CDR2 SQIVND (reference sequence). The CDR3 is 13 residues long. Trimming took 4 bases from V and 6 from J, leaving 11 bases between them. The gene calls are TRBV19 and TRBJ2-3; D might be TRBD1 (5 bases). This TCR was recovered from a boy younger than 18 in good health and CMV-seronegative. The sample consisted of PBMCs. This CDR3 reads CASSRQIGDTQYF. The CDR3 DNA reads TGTGCCAGTAGTAGACAGATTGGGGATACGCAGTATTTT.